This TCR beta chain was documented in a study of metastatic and nonmetastatic thyroid tumors. MiXCR re-clonotyped the PCR reads for TCRdb. The sample contains tens of thousands of clones, about a sixth of which appear only once. This clone showed up many times. There are 13 residues in the CDR3. The V segment lost 0 bases and the J segment 16 bases; nucleotides outside the gene matches: 7. Germline V gives CDR1 SGHDN, CDR2 FVKESK. The entire patient cohort was treatment-naive prior to thyroid surgery. The TCR comes from a female donor with papillary thyroid cancer or a benign thyroid nodule (not recorded which). Some clones in this sample may be carry-over from other donors' samples. This chain uses TRBV14 with TRBJ2-1; 9 bases agree with TRBD2. Sequenced input: tumor tissue. The CDR3 DNA reads TGTGCCAGCAGCCAAGAACTCGGGACTAGCAACTTCTTC. This sequence encodes CASSQELGTSNFF. The full variable domain, in which reference TRBV14 and TRBJ2-1 provide the parts outside the CDR3, is EAGVTQFPSHSVIEKGQTVTLRCDPISGHDNLYWYRRVMGKEIKFLLHFVKESKQDESGMPNNRFLAERTGGTYSTLKVQPAELEDSGVYFCASSQELGTSNFFGPGTRLTVL.